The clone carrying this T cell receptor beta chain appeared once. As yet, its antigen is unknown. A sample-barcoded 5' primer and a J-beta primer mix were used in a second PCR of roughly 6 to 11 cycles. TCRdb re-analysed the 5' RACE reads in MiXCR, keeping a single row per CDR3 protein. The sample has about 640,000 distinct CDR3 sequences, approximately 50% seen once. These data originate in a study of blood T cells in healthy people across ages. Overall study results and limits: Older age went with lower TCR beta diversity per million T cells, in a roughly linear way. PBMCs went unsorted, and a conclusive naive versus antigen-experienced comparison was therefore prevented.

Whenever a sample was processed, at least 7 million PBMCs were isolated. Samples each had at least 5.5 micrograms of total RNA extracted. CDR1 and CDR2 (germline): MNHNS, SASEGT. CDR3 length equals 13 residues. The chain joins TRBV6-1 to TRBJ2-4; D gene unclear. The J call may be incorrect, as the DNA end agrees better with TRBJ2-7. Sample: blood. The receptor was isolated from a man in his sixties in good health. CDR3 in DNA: TGTGCCAGCAGTGAACAGGTAGCCTACGAGCAGTACTTC. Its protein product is CASSEQVAYEQYF.